This T cell receptor beta chain was retrieved from a study of T cell repertoires in cytomegalovirus infection (dated by TCRdb to about 2019). With regard to the full study: The HLA type of each donor mattered for the analysis, because public TCR beta signatures pointed to carriage of CMV infection along with the matching HLA type.

Reading the germline V gene (reference sequence) gives CDR1 GTSNPN and CDR2 SVGIG. At the junction V is shortened by 4 bases and J by 1 base, with 6 bases in between. Its CDR3 holds 12 amino acids, cysteine through phenylalanine. Here the CDR3 DNA is all that survives: 36 bases in frame from base 1. What the work shows at the level of the full study, not this receptor alone: The ex vivo response was dominated by HLA-C-restricted CMV-specific TCR beta clonotypes, which also provided the single most frequent clonotype in two of eight donors. Cumulative frequency of public TCR beta family members discriminated carriers of CMV infection plus the relevant HLA type in this cohort and an independent 352-donor cohort.

Sequencer: Illumina HiSeq 1500. TCRdb itself trimmed the public reads at Q25 with fastp, ran MiXCR and retained productive beta chains. One record per CDR3 amino acid sequence lists the most common genes and DNA. The sample table lists about 80,000 distinct CDR3 sequences, 3.7% of them with a count of one. Less than 5% of the sample lies in the top ten. This clonotype was observed many times. Its antigen has not been determined. No much larger clone exists at a distance of one base, and base qualities are not known. Sequencing was carried out using PBMCs. Recombination connected TRBV30 to TRBJ2-3; TRBD2 is a possible D gene, resting on 5 matching bases. The clonotype was recovered from a human donor in good health (CMV status not recorded). Some clones in this sample may be carry-over from other donors' samples. The nucleotides are TGTGCCTGGATGGGAGGCACAGATACGCAGTATTTT. Translated, it reads CAWMGGTDTQYF.